This T cell receptor (beta chain) was captured by sequencing in a study of radiotherapy plus CTLA-4 blockade in lung cancer. Across the study: Objective responses were documented in about 18% of patients, with disease control in roughly 34%. Study-level results: Tumor-origin TCR clones grew in blood after radiotherapy plus ipilimumab.

Regarding this clone: What it recognizes is unknown.

The assay was immunoSEQ multiplex PCR, and TCRdb's table has in-frame clones only and misses some. Among about 97,000 clones, roughly 74% were seen once, and the ten largest hold about 3%. This TCR derives from a human donor with non-small cell lung cancer who had a partial response to radiotherapy plus ipilimumab. Some clones in this sample may be carry-over from other donors' samples. This material consisted of peripheral blood, taken from a patient treated with radiotherapy plus ipilimumab.

The CDR3 region is CATSRDIAGPYEQYF. In nucleotides, the CDR3 is TGTGCCACCAGCAGAGATATAGCGGGACCCTACGAGCAGTACTTC. V is TRBV15 and J is TRBJ2-7, with 8 bases identical to TRBD2. V trimming: 0 bases; J trimming: 2 bases; junction bases outside the gene matches: 3. This CDR3 has 15 residues. Germline CDR1 LNHNV, CDR2 YYDKDF (reference sequence).